These 27 T cell receptor beta chains were sequenced from one sample in a study of blood T cell repertoires in COVID-19. Using immunoSEQ multiplex PCR, the repertoire was profiled, and TCRdb retains in-frame clones only, with some absent. Here the sample spans some 290,000 clones, 85% to 90% being singletons. Source material: peripheral blood. Every receptor here comes from a woman aged 25 to 39 with COVID-19, enrolled during active disease.

This chain's CDR3 is CASSLTQGYTEAFF. The CDR3 DNA sequence: TGTGCCAGCAGTTTGACACAGGGTTACACTGAAGCTTTCTTT. J is TRBJ1-1 and V is TRBV28; D is possibly TRBD1 (6 bases). Germline loops: CDR1 MDHEN, CDR2 SYDVKM. The V and J ends lost 3 bases and 3 bases respectively, with 11 bases between them. The CDR3 totals 14 residues.

A single count supports this clone. The genes are TRBV5-1 and TRBJ1-2; tentative D call: TRBD1 (5 bases). CDR1 is SGHRS, CDR2 YFSETQ, per germline. Trimming left V 0 bases short and J 6 bases short, with 15 bases between. This CDR3 has 15 residues. DNA of the CDR3: TGCGCCAGCAGCTTGGAGGCGGCAGGGAATCATGGCTACACCTTC. Translating it yields CASSLEAAGNHGYTF.

The gene calls are TRBV20-1 and TRBJ2-5; D gene ambiguous. The CDR3 runs to 13 residues. CDR1 and CDR2 from the germline V gene are DFQATT and SNEGSKA (reference sequence). Trimming took 3 bases from V and 2 from J, leaving 10 bases between them. The CDR3 loop is CSASIVNQETQYF. The CDR3 DNA follows: TGCAGTGCTAGTATTGTTAATCAAGAGACCCAGTACTTC.

The count of this clone is one. The chain has TRBV12-3 or TRBV12-4 and TRBJ1-2; 10 bases map to TRBD1. V dropped 8 bases and J dropped 7; count of bases not matched to a gene: 7. The length of the CDR3 is 13 residues. DNA of the CDR3: TGTGCCAGCCGTGACAGGGGGCGCGGTGGCTACACCTTC. Its translation is CASRDRGRGGYTF.

The CDR3 DNA sequence: TGTGCCAGCAGCTTGGGGGTTTGGACAGGACCTAACTATGGCTACACCTTC. This sequence encodes CASSLGVWTGPNYGYTF. The rearrangement joins TRBV5-5 to TRBJ1-2, with 7 nucleotides matching TRBD1. Germline V gives CDR1 SGHKS, CDR2 YYEKEE (reference sequence). The ends lost 0 bases at V and 0 bases at J; junction bases unmatched: 8. This CDR3 contains 17 residues.

The genes are TRBV7-8 and TRBJ1-2; 8 nucleotides agree with TRBD1. This CDR3 comprises 13 residues. Looked up from germline, CDR1 is SGHVS and CDR2 is FQNEAQ. The V gene end was trimmed by 3 bases and the J gene end by 7 bases; junction bases not matched to a gene: 4. The CDR3 here is CASSFGTGGGYTF. The CDR3, as DNA: TGTGCCAGCAGCTTTGGGACAGGTGGTGGCTACACCTTC.

V and J are TRBV28 and TRBJ2-7, with D uncertain. Germline V CDR1 and CDR2: MDHEN, SYDVKM. Between the trimmed V and J ends, which lost 3 bases and 3 bases, there was a span of 9 bases. The CDR3 runs to 13 residues. Here the CDR3 DNA reads TGTGCCAGCAGTTTGCGCAGGATCTACGAGCAGTACTTC. Translated: CASSLRRIYEQYF.

This chain joins TRBV7-2 and TRBJ2-1, with unresolved D. CDR1 is SGHTA and CDR2 is FQGNSA in the germline V gene. Trimming shortened V by 1 base and J by 3 bases, and 10 bases separated the two germline ends. The CDR3 spans 15 residues. CDR3 residues: CASSLVETLYNEQFF. The CDR3, as DNA: TGTGCCAGCAGCTTAGTCGAGACTCTCTACAATGAGCAGTTCTTC. Supplemented by reference TRBV7-2 and TRBJ2-1, the full variable domain reads GAGVSQSPSNKVTEKGKDVELRCDPISGHTALYWYRQSLGQGLEFLIYFQGNSAPDKSGLPSDRFSAERTGGSVSTLTIQRTQQEDSAVYLCASSLVETLYNEQFFGPGTRLTVL.

J is TRBJ2-2 and V is TRBV3-1 (or the pseudogene TRBV3-2), with 8 bases aligning to TRBD2. V was clipped by 3 bases and J by 3 bases; unmatched bases: 3. This CDR3 spans 15 amino acids. CDR1 LGHDT and CDR2 YNNKEL come from the germline V gene (reference sequence). CDR3 sequence (DNA): TGTGCCAGCAGCCAGTCTAGCGGGCACACCGGGGAGCTGTTTTTT. Translation gives CASSQSSGHTGELFF.

The chain links TRBV20-1 to TRBJ2-3; no reliable D call. Trimming shortened V by 3 bases and J by 4 bases, and 5 bases separated the two germline ends. Germline CDR1 DFQATT, CDR2 SNEGSKA (reference sequence). The CDR3 has 11 amino acids. CDR3 DNA: TGCAGTGCTAGCAGCGCAGATACGCAGTATTTT. The encoded protein is CSASSADTQYF.

As concerns this clone: The sample contains more than one DNA sequence encoding this CDR3. The chain is built from TRBV4-1 and TRBJ1-6, with D uncertain. Trimming left V 0 bases short and J 7 bases short, with 7 bases between. From germline, CDR1 is MGHRA and CDR2 YSYEKL. The CDR3 covers 14 residues. CDR3: CASSQDPGNSPLHF. The CDR3 DNA reads as TGCGCCAGCAGCCAAGATCCAGGCAATTCACCCCTCCACTTT.

This sequence joins TRBV6-5 and TRBJ1-1; TRBD1 agrees at 8 bases. The CDR3 sequence is 13 residues long. V trimming: 4 bases; J trimming: 5 bases; junction bases outside the gene matches: 3. From germline, CDR1 is MNHEY and CDR2 SVGAGI. The DNA of the CDR3 is TGTGCCAGCAGTTCTAACAGGGGGACTGAAGCTTTCTTT. This sequence encodes CASSSNRGTEAFF.

J is TRBJ1-4 and V is TRBV5-1, with D hard to call. Trimming cost V 5 bases and J 0 bases, with 8 bases left between them. CDR3 length: 14 amino acids. The germline gives CDR1 SGHRS, CDR2 YFSETQ. CDR3 loop: CASSFAATNEKLFF. CDR3 nucleotides: TGCGCCAGCAGTTTCGCGGCAACTAATGAAAAACTGTTTTTT. Using reference TRBV5-1 and TRBJ1-4 for the parts outside the CDR3, the full variable domain is KAGVTQTPRYLIKTRGQQVTLSCSPISGHRSVSWYQQTPGQGLQFLFEYFSETQRNKGNFPGRFSGRQFSNSRSEMNVSTLELGDSALYLCASSFAATNEKLFFGSGTQLSVL.

This clone was seen more than once but under ten times. V is TRBV7-9 and J is TRBJ2-7, with 10 bases identical to TRBD1. The V gene end was trimmed by 4 bases and the J gene end by 3 bases; junction bases not matched to a gene: 9. The germline V gene encodes CDR1 SEHNR and CDR2 FQNEAQ (reference sequence). The CDR3 spans 16 residues. The chain's CDR3 is CASSSDRGRNIYEQYF. DNA for the CDR3: TGTGCCAGCAGCTCAGACAGGGGGCGGAATATCTACGAGCAGTACTTC.

This clone was found a few times. The chain recombines TRBV5-4 with TRBJ1-1, with 7 positions matching TRBD1. Germline CDR1 is SGHNT and CDR2 is YYREEE (reference sequence). Germline trimming cut 4 bases from V and 3 bases from J; bases unmatched to any gene: 3. The CDR3 runs 13 residues. The CDR3 region has the DNA TGTGCCAGCAGCATCGGACAGGACACTGAAGCTTTCTTT. Protein: CASSIGQDTEAFF.

The rearrangement links TRBV7-6 to TRBJ1-2, with 8 bases that match TRBD1. This CDR3 contains 17 residues. The germline gives CDR1 SGHVS, CDR2 FNYEAQ. J was trimmed by 6 bases and V by 5 bases; bases with no gene match: 17. CDR3 DNA: TGTGCCAGCAGCAGAAACTCGGGGACAGGTGTAGGGGATGGCTACACCTTC. This translates into CASSRNSGTGVGDGYTF.

The chain carries TRBV2 and TRBJ1-4; 8 bases fit TRBD1. The J segment lost 8 bases and the V segment lost 4 bases, leaving 12 bases of the junction unmatched. Germline assignment: CDR1 SNHLY and CDR2 FYNNEI. The CDR3 is made up of 16 amino acids. The CDR3 DNA reads TGTGCCAGCAGTGGCGGACAGGGAGGGTTGGAGGAAAAACTGTTTTTT. The encoded protein is CASSGGQGGLEEKLFF. Using reference TRBV2 and TRBJ1-4 for the parts outside the CDR3, the full variable domain is EPEVTQTPSHQVTQMGQEVILRCVPISNHLYFYWYRQILGQKVEFLVSFYNNEISEKSEIFDDQFSVERPDGSNFTLKIRSTKLEDSAMYFCASSGGQGGLEEKLFFGSGTQLSVL.

Here the CDR3 DNA reads TGTGCCAGCAGTTTTGAGACAGATACGCAGTATTTT. Amino acids: CASSFETDTQYF. The V and J genes are TRBV12-3 or TRBV12-4 and TRBJ2-3, with D unclear. V was pared by 3 bases and J by 3 bases, with 4 bases between. This CDR3 is built from 12 residues.

This chain uses TRBV7-6 with TRBJ2-7; 8 nucleotides line up with TRBD2. CDR1 SGHVS and CDR2 FNYEAQ come from the germline V gene. The CDR3 consists of 17 residues. V lost 4 bases, J lost 1 base, and 12 bases stayed unmatched. This CDR3 reads CASSSPFTAGDSYEQYF. The DNA for the CDR3 is TGTGCCAGCAGCTCCCCATTTACAGCGGGGGATTCCTACGAGCAGTACTTC.

The chain combines TRBV7-9 with TRBJ1-6, with D possibly TRBD1 on 5 matching bases. The CDR3 spans 14 residues. The germline V gene has CDR1 SEHNR and CDR2 FQNEAQ (reference sequence). V shed 1 base and J shed 11 bases, with 12 bases lying between them. For the CDR3, the DNA is TGTGCCAGCAGCTTAGTACAGGAGGGAGCACCCCTCCACTTT. The encoded protein is CASSLVQEGAPLHF. Drawing the rest from reference TRBV7-9 and TRBJ1-6, the complete variable domain is DTGVSQNPRHKITKRGQNVTFRCDPISEHNRLYWYRQTLGQGPEFLTYFQNEAQLEKSRLLSDRFSAERPKGSFSTLEIQRTEQGDSAMYLCASSLVQEGAPLHFGNGTRLTVT.

The chain carries TRBV5-5 and TRBJ1-2; possibly TRBD1 for D (5 bases). V dropped 4 bases and J dropped 3 bases, with 16 bases sitting between them. The CDR3 sequence is 15 residues long. Germline CDR1 SGHKS, CDR2 YYEKEE (reference sequence). In DNA form, the CDR3 reads TGTGCCAGCAGCCCGGACACCCCAATAGACTATGGCTACACCTTC. Translating gives CASSPDTPIDYGYTF.

The chain is built from TRBV6-5 and TRBJ1-1; 10 nucleotides agree with TRBD1. The CDR3 loop spans 13 amino acids. Germline CDR1 is MNHEY and CDR2 is SVGAGI. The V gene end was trimmed by 6 bases and the J gene end by 4 bases; junction bases not matched to a gene: 2. CDR3 DNA sequence: TGTGCCAGCAGCGACAGGGGGCTCACTGAAGCTTTCTTT. This encodes CASSDRGLTEAFF.

This clone was seen once. V gene TRBV2 combines with J gene TRBJ2-2; a weak D match, TRBD2 (7 bases). The germline gives CDR1 SNHLY, CDR2 FYNNEI. The CDR3 extends over 16 amino acids. Trimming shortened V by 8 bases and J by 5 bases, and 21 bases separated the two germline ends. The CDR3 DNA is TGTGCCAGCGAGTCTGGGGGGGGCCGTACGACCGGGGAGCTGTTTTTT. Translation gives CASESGGGRTTGELFF.

V gene TRBV5-6 combines with J gene TRBJ1-5; 7 nucleotides align to TRBD1. This CDR3 region has 15 residues. J lost 0 bases, V lost 4 bases, and 4 bases had no gene match. Germline loops: CDR1 SGHDT, CDR2 YYEEEE. CDR3 DNA: TGTGCCAGCAGCAAGGGACAGAATAGCAATCAGCCCCAGCATTTT. It yields the protein CASSKGQNSNQPQHF.

This chain's CDR3 is CASSLVDSNSPLHF. The CDR3 nucleotides are TGCGCCAGCAGCCTCGTGGACAGCAATTCACCCCTCCACTTT. The chain employs TRBV5-1 and TRBJ1-6, with a possible D match to TRBD1 (6 bases). V lost 4 bases and J 7 bases, leaving 12 bases between the germline ends. This CDR3 region has 14 residues. Germline CDR1 SGHRS, CDR2 YFSETQ.

This sequence joins TRBV5-1 and TRBJ1-2, with D perhaps TRBD1 (5 bases). V was trimmed by 4 bases and J by 0 bases, leaving 22 bases between them. The germline gives CDR1 SGHRS, CDR2 YFSETQ. This CDR3 is built from 18 residues. This CDR3 is CASSPRWRSDSPNYGYTF. CDR3 coding DNA: TGCGCCAGCAGCCCCCGATGGCGCAGCGACAGCCCTAACTATGGCTACACCTTC.

The rearrangement joins TRBV19 to TRBJ1-1; D is possibly TRBD1 (6 bases). The CDR3 spans 14 residues. V lost 2 bases and J 2 bases, leaving 9 bases between the germline ends. Germline CDR1 reads LNHDA; CDR2 reads SQIVND (reference sequence). CDR3 amino acids: CASSIQGFNTEAFF. As DNA, the CDR3 is TGTGCCAGTAGTATACAGGGGTTCAACACTGAAGCTTTCTTT.